These T cell receptor beta chains were read from a single sample in a study of T-cell memory formation after mild COVID-19. TCRdb called the 5' RACE reads again in MiXCR, with one record for every CDR3 protein. This repertoire shows roughly 150,000 distinct CDR3 sequences, around 15% found once; its top ten account for around 14%. The sequenced material came from PBMCs or a T cell subset sorted from them (not recorded which). Source of these receptors: an adult woman who had mild COVID-19 (a few samples of this study predate the infection). Cell type and time point are not known. Each CDR3 is given with its conserved first and last residue. The order of the fields is J gene, D gene, V gene, clone size, CDR3 DNA, CDR3 protein. D genes are given only for firm matches. Expanded clones get a size class; other rows say once, few or many, or leave the size out.

J gene: TRBJ2-3; D gene: TRBD2; V gene: TRBV6-2/TRBV6-3; clone size: few; CDR3 DNA: TGTGCCAGTTATCCTAGCGGGAAGTCAGATACGCAGTATTTT; CDR3 protein: CASYPSGKSDTQYF
J gene: TRBJ2-3; D gene: -; V gene: TRBV4-3; clone size: -; CDR3 DNA: TGCGCCAGCAGCCAAGAGAGCAAGGGCTACACAGATACGCAGTATTTT; CDR3 protein: CASSQESKGYTDTQYF
J gene: TRBJ2-7; D gene: -; V gene: TRBV6-5; clone size: many; CDR3 DNA: TGTGCCAGCAGTTATGGGCAGGGGTCCTACGAGCAGTACTTC; CDR3 protein: CASSYGQGSYEQYF
J gene: TRBJ1-2; D gene: -; V gene: TRBV5-1; clone size: few; CDR3 DNA: TGCGCCAGCAGCCCGACAGCGAACTATGGCTACACCTTC; CDR3 protein: CASSPTANYGYTF
J gene: TRBJ2-3; D gene: -; V gene: TRBV6-6; clone size: few; CDR3 DNA: TGTGCCAGCAGTTACTCGATATCTATCCACACAGATACGCAGTATTTT; CDR3 protein: CASSYSISIHTDTQYF
J gene: TRBJ2-7; D gene: -; V gene: TRBV28; clone size: few; CDR3 DNA: TGTGCCAGCGAGAACCGGGGTTCCTACGAGCAGTACTTC; CDR3 protein: CASENRGSYEQYF
J gene: TRBJ2-7; D gene: -; V gene: TRBV7-9; clone size: -; CDR3 DNA: TGTGCCAGCAGCTCAACCGGGACCGACTACGAGCAGTACTTC; CDR3 protein: CASSSTGTDYEQYF
J gene: TRBJ1-5; D gene: -; V gene: TRBV19; clone size: -; CDR3 DNA: TGTGCCAGTAGTAAGGGAAGGCAGCCCCAGCATTTT; CDR3 protein: CASSKGRQPQHF
J gene: TRBJ2-7; D gene: -; V gene: TRBV7-9; clone size: few; CDR3 DNA: TGTGCCAGCAGCTTAGGCGGGGGCCACTCCTACGAGCAGTACTTC; CDR3 protein: CASSLGGGHSYEQYF
J gene: TRBJ2-5; D gene: -; V gene: TRBV20-1; clone size: -; CDR3 DNA: TGCAGTGCTAGACTAGCAGAGACCCAGTACTTC; CDR3 protein: CSARLAETQYF
J gene: TRBJ2-4; D gene: TRBD1; V gene: TRBV6-6; clone size: few; CDR3 DNA: TGTGCCAGCAGTACCCCGGGACAGCTGAACATTCAGTACTTC; CDR3 protein: CASSTPGQLNIQYF
J gene: TRBJ2-4; D gene: -; V gene: TRBV7-2; clone size: few; CDR3 DNA: TGTGCCAGCAGCTCAAGCGGCCAGTGGGGGAACATTCAGTACTTC; CDR3 protein: CASSSSGQWGNIQYF
J gene: TRBJ2-5; D gene: TRBD2; V gene: TRBV7-8; clone size: many; CDR3 DNA: TGTGCCAGCAGCTCTAGCGGGAGGGCCAGAGAGACCCAGTACTTC; CDR3 protein: CASSSSGRARETQYF
J gene: TRBJ1-5; D gene: TRBD1; V gene: TRBV6-6; clone size: -; CDR3 DNA: TGTGCCAGCAGTTACTGGGACAGGGAACAGCCCCAGCATTTT; CDR3 protein: CASSYWDREQPQHF
J gene: TRBJ2-7; D gene: TRBD1; V gene: TRBV18; clone size: few; CDR3 DNA: TGTGCCAGCTCACCACCCGGGACAGTCCCCTACGAGCAGTACTTC; CDR3 protein: CASSPPGTVPYEQYF
J gene: TRBJ2-1; D gene: -; V gene: TRBV30; clone size: -; CDR3 DNA: TGTGCCTGGAACGGGGGCTATTCCTACAATGAGCAGTTCTTC; CDR3 protein: CAWNGGYSYNEQFF
J gene: TRBJ2-1; D gene: -; V gene: TRBV24-1; clone size: -; CDR3 DNA: TGTGCCACCAGTGATTTGGCCGTGGGGGCGCGAAATGAGCAGTTCTTC; CDR3 protein: CATSDLAVGARNEQFF
J gene: TRBJ2-5; D gene: TRBD2; V gene: TRBV5-4; clone size: few; CDR3 DNA: TGTGCCAGCAGCCTCGCGGTAGCGGGAGAGACCCAGTACTTC; CDR3 protein: CASSLAVAGETQYF